These T cell receptor beta chains were read from a single sample in a study of blood T cells in healthy people across ages. TCRdb called the 5' RACE reads again in MiXCR, with one record for every CDR3 protein. Here the sample spans over a million distinct CDR3 sequences, around 59% being singletons. Sequences were obtained from blood. These receptors were collected from a man aged 18 to 29 in good health. CDR3s include the opening cysteine and the closing phenylalanine or tryptophan. Fields, in order: clone size, J gene, D gene, V gene, CDR3 protein, CDR3 DNA. D genes are given only for firm matches. A clone size is listed for some rows: how often the clone was seen (once, few, many), or a class if it is expanded.

>NA|TRBJ2-7|TRBD1|TRBV20-1
CSATSGDRGNEQYF
TGCAGTGCTACCTCGGGGGACAGGGGGAACGAGCAGTACTTC
>few|TRBJ1-5|NA|TRBV6-5
CASSNRERTDYSNQPQHF
TGTGCCAGCAGTAACCGTGAAAGGACGGATTATAGCAATCAGCCCCAGCATTTT
>NA|TRBJ1-5|TRBD1|TRBV5-1
CASSRTGQGDQPQHF
TGCGCCAGCAGCCGCACGGGACAGGGAGATCAGCCCCAGCATTTT
>NA|TRBJ1-4|TRBD1|TRBV12-3/TRBV12-4
CASSPGQADEKLFF
TGTGCCAGCAGCCCGGGACAGGCTGACGAAAAACTGTTTTTT
>few|TRBJ2-7|TRBD2|TRBV4-1
CASSHGSRDYYEQYF
TGCGCCAGCAGCCACGGATCTAGGGACTACTACGAGCAGTACTTC
>NA|TRBJ2-4|TRBD1|TRBV28
CASSFPGQNYENIQYF
TGTGCCAGCAGTTTCCCGGGACAGAACTACGAAAACATTCAGTACTTC
>NA|TRBJ2-4|NA|TRBV20-1
CSARGPLVALGYF
TGCAGTGCTAGAGGCCCTCTGGTAGCTCTCGGGTACTTC
>NA|TRBJ2-3|NA|TRBV15
CVTSRARPDTQYF
TGTGTCACCAGCAGAGCCCGACCAGATACGCAGTATTTT
>NA|TRBJ2-7|NA|TRBV3-1
CASSQDPPYEQYF
TGTGCCAGCAGCCAAGATCCCCCTTACGAGCAGTACTTC
>NA|TRBJ2-5|NA|TRBV30
CAWSGREQETQYF
TGTGCCTGGAGTGGGAGGGAGCAAGAGACCCAGTACTTC
>NA|TRBJ2-3|NA|TRBV21-1
CASSKGLAMIPTDTQYF
TGTGCCAGCAGCAAAGGGCTAGCGATGATTCCAACAGATACGCAGTATTTT
>few|TRBJ2-2|NA|TRBV24-1
CATSDPPPGELFF
TGTGCCACCAGTGATCCCCCTCCCGGGGAGCTGTTTTTT
>NA|TRBJ2-5|TRBD2|TRBV18
CASSPDVSGRLKETQYF
TGTGCCAGCTCACCCGATGTGAGCGGGAGATTGAAAGAGACCCAGTACTTC
>NA|TRBJ2-2|NA|TRBV3-1
CASRIEGSGELFF
TGTGCCAGCAGGATTGAGGGATCCGGGGAGCTGTTTTTT
>few|TRBJ1-2|NA|TRBV9
CASSTSGDGYTF
TGTGCCAGCAGCACGTCAGGGGACGGCTACACCTTC
>few|TRBJ1-6|NA|TRBV6-5
CASSYSIYRTENSPLHF
TGTGCCAGCAGTTACTCGATTTACAGGACAGAGAATTCACCCCTCCACTTT
>once|TRBJ2-1|NA|TRBV7-9
CASSDLRHEQFF
TGTGCCAGCAGCGATCTTAGGCATGAGCAGTTCTTC
>many|TRBJ2-1|NA|TRBV6-2/TRBV6-3
CASSYSGEGGDNEQFF
TGTGCCAGCAGTTACTCGGGGGAGGGGGGGGACAATGAGCAGTTCTTC
>NA|TRBJ2-7|TRBD1|TRBV20-1
CSPGGTGFYEQYF
TGCAGTCCCGGGGGGACAGGGTTCTACGAGCAGTACTTC
>NA|TRBJ1-2|NA|TRBV12-3/TRBV12-4
CASTESPGYSNYGYTF
TGTGCCAGCACCGAATCTCCGGGATATTCGAACTATGGCTACACCTTC
>many|TRBJ2-3|NA|TRBV12-5
CASGLGTSITDTQYF
TGTGCTAGTGGTTTGGGGACATCGATCACAGATACGCAGTATTTT
>NA|TRBJ1-6|NA|TRBV4-1
CASSQFGTINSPLHF
TGCGCCAGCAGCCAATTCGGGACAATAAATTCACCCCTCCACTTT
>few|TRBJ2-1|TRBD2|TRBV27
CASLGLGVYEQFF
TGTGCCAGCCTAGGACTAGGCGTCTATGAGCAGTTCTTC
>few|TRBJ1-2|NA|TRBV4-1
CASSQVGGLSGYTF
TGCGCCAGCAGCCAGGTAGGGGGATTAAGCGGCTACACCTTC
>few|TRBJ2-7|TRBD1|TRBV10-3
CAISRQQGYSREQYF
TGTGCCATCAGCAGACAACAGGGGTATAGCCGCGAGCAGTACTTC
>few|TRBJ2-1|TRBD2|TRBV10-2
CASSDMETSGRNEQFF
TGCGCCAGCAGTGATATGGAGACTAGCGGGAGAAATGAGCAGTTCTTC
>once|TRBJ2-3|NA|TRBV12-3/TRBV12-4
CASSRYAYTDTRYF
TGTGCCAGCAGTCGATACGCATACACAGATACGCGGTATTTT
>NA|TRBJ2-1|NA|TRBV5-1
CASSPDYPGYNEQFF
TGCGCCAGCAGCCCGGACTATCCCGGGTACAATGAGCAGTTCTTC
>NA|TRBJ2-1|NA|TRBV6-4
CASSEGDGSYNEQFF
TGTGCCAGCAGTGAGGGGGACGGCTCCTACAATGAGCAGTTCTTC
>NA|TRBJ2-7|NA|TRBV20-1
CSAKGTNSYEQYF
TGCAGCGCCAAGGGGACAAACTCCTACGAGCAGTACTTC
>NA|TRBJ2-7|TRBD1|TRBV4-3
CASSQDGVQGAYEQYF
TGCGCCAGCAGCCAAGATGGCGTACAGGGGGCCTACGAGCAGTACTTC
>NA|TRBJ1-5|NA|TRBV6-1
CASTQAYSNQPQHF
TGTGCCAGCACCCAGGCGTATAGCAATCAGCCCCAGCATTTT
>NA|TRBJ1-1|NA|TRBV4-3
CASSPTQQDTEAFF
TGCGCCAGCAGCCCCACCCAACAGGACACTGAAGCTTTCTTT